This T cell receptor (beta chain) was recovered during a study of neurological immune-mediated disorders. Study-level findings and limits: HTLV-1-associated myelopathy had the most TCR clonal expansion, whereas multiple sclerosis had the least (lower than in healthy controls).

Every sequencing run generated over 170 million TCR-beta sequences from 15-18 subjects. TCRdb redid the calling of the 5' RACE reads with MiXCR, one entry per CDR3 protein. In the table there are around 40,000 distinct CDR3 sequences, 6.5% to 8.5% of which are singletons. Germline CDR1 reads DFQATT; CDR2 reads SNEGSKA (reference sequence). This CDR3 contains 13 residues. V lost 6 bases to trimming and J lost 4 bases; unmatched junction nucleotides: 6. In this sample, this clonotype turned up many times. Its target is unknown. This rearrangement joins TRBV20-1 to TRBJ1-5; 7 bases fit TRBD1. The clonotype originates from a man aged 45-65 years in good health. Sequenced material: CD4+ T cells from blood. The DNA of the CDR3 is TGCAGTGCCCGGGGACAGCAAAATCAGCCCCAGCATTTT. Its protein is CSARGQQNQPQHF.